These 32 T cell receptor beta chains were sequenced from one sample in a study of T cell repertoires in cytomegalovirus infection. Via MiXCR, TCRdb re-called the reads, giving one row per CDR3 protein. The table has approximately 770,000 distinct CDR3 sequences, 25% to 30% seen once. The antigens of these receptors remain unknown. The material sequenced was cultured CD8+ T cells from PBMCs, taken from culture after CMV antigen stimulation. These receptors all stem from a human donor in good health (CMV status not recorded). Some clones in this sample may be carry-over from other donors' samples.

CDR3 DNA: TGTGCCAGCAGGGAGAAGGGATGGGACACTGAAGCTTTCTTT. Translating it yields CASREKGWDTEAFF. The gene calls are TRBV2 and TRBJ1-1; D not resolved. V was trimmed by 6 bases and J by 3 bases, leaving 14 bases between them. Germline CDR1 reads SNHLY; CDR2 reads FYNNEI. The CDR3 covers 14 residues.

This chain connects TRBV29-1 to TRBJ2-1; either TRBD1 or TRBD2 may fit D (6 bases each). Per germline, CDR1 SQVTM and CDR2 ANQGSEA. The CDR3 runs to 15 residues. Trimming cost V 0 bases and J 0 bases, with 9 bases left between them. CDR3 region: CSVEDRGHSYNEQFF. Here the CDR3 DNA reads TGCAGCGTTGAAGATCGGGGGCACTCCTACAATGAGCAGTTCTTC.

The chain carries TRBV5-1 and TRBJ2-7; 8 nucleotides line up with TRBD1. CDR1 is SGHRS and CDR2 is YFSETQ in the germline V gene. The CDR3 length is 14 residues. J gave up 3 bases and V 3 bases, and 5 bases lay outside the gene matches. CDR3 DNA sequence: TGCGCCAGCAGCTCCTGGACAGGGAACTACGAGCAGTACTTC. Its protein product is CASSSWTGNYEQYF.

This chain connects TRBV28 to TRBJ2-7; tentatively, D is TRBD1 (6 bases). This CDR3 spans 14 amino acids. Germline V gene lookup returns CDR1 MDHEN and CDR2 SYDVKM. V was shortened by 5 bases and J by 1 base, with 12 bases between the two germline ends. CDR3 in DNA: TGTGCCAGCAGTCTTCGACAGGCATCCTACGAGCAGTACGTC. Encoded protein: CASSLRQASYEQYV.

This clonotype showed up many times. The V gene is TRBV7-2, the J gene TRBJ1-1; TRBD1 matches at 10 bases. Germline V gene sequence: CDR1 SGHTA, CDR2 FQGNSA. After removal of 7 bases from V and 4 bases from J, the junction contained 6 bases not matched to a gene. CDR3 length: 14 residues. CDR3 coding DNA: TGTGCCAGCACCGCGACAGGGGGCCTCACTGAAGCTTTCTTT. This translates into CASTATGGLTEAFF.

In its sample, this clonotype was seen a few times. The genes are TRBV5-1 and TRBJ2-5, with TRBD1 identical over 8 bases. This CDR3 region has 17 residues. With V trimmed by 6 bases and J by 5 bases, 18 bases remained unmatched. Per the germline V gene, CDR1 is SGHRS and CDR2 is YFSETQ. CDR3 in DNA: TGCGCCAGCACCCCCCGCTTCAACGACAGGGGTGGGGAGACCCAGTACTTC. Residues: CASTPRFNDRGGETQYF.

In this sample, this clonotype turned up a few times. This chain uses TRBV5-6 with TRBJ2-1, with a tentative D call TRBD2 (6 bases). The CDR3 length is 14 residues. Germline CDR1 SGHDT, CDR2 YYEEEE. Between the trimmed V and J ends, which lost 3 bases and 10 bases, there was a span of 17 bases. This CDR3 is CASSSGGTAREQFF. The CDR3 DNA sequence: TGTGCCAGCAGCTCCGGCGGGACTGCCAGAGAGCAGTTCTTC.

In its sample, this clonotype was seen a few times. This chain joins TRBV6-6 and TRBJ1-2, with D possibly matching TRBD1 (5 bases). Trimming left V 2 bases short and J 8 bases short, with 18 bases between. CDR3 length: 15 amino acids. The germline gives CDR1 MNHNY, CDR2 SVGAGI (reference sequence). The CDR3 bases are TGTGCCAGCAGTTACCTCCGGGACCCCCAGGAGGGCTACACCTTC. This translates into CASSYLRDPQEGYTF.

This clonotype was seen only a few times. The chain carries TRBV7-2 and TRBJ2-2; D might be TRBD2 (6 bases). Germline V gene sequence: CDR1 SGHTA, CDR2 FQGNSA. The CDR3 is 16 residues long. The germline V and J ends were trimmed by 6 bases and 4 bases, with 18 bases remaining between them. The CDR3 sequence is CASRRERGSSTGELFF. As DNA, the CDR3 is TGTGCCAGCAGGAGGGAACGGGGGTCGAGCACCGGGGAGCTGTTTTTT.

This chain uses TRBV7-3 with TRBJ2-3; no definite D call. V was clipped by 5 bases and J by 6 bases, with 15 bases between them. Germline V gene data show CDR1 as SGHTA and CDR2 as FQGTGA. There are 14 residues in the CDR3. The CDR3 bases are TGTGCCAGCAGCCCCCTTGGATCCTCCGATACGCAGTATTTT. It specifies CASSPLGSSDTQYF.

CDR3 sequence: CASSQVGGGAETQYF. DNA of the CDR3: TGCGCCAGCAGCCAAGTTGGGGGGGGGGCGGAGACCCAGTACTTC. The chain joins TRBV4-1 to TRBJ2-5, with D perhaps matching TRBD2 (7 bases). This CDR3 is 15 amino acids long. Germline loops: CDR1 MGHRA, CDR2 YSYEKL. V was trimmed by 1 base and J by 5 bases, leaving 14 bases between them.

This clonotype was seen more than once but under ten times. The DNA for the CDR3 is TGTGCCAGCAGCTCGTGGGACGGAGCCTACGAGCAGTACGTC. Its translation: CASSSWDGAYEQYV. The V call is TRBV5-4, the J call TRBJ2-7; perhaps D is TRBD1 or TRBD2 (5 bases each). V was trimmed by 3 bases and J by 2 bases, leaving 12 bases between them. There are 14 residues in the CDR3. Germline CDR1 is SGHNT and CDR2 is YYREEE (reference sequence).

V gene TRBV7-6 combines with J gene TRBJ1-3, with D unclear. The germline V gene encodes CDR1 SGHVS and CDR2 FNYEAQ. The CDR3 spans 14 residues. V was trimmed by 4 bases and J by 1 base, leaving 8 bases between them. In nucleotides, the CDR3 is TGTGCCAGCAGCTCTCCCGAGTCTGGAAACACCATATATTTT. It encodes CASSSPESGNTIYF.

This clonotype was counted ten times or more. The CDR3 DNA reads as TGTGCCAGCAGCTTAGGCACGTCAACTGAAGCTTTCTTT. This gives the protein CASSLGTSTEAFF. The V gene is TRBV11-3, the J gene TRBJ1-1, with D uncertain. CDR1 is SGHNT and CDR2 is YENEEA in the germline V gene. CDR3 length: 13 amino acids. Trimming shortened V by 1 base and J by 5 bases, and 8 bases separated the two germline ends.

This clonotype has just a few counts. The DNA of the CDR3 is TGTGCCAGCAGTTTATCGGCTTTAGGGGTTATGCTAGCGGGGGCCACCCAAGAGACCCAGTACTTC. Its translation: CASSLSALGVMLAGATQETQYF. The chain has TRBV27 and TRBJ2-5; 10 nucleotides match TRBD2. CDR3 length equals 22 residues. Germline V gives CDR1 MNHEY, CDR2 SMNVEV (reference sequence). V shed 0 bases, J shed 1 base, and the junction held 20 bases outside the gene matches.

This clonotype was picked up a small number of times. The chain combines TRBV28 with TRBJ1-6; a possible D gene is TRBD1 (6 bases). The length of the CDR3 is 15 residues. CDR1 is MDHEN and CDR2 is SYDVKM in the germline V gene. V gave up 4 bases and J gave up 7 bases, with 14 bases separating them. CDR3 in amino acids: CASSSYRVRNSPLHF. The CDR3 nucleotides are TGTGCCAGCAGTTCCTACAGGGTTAGGAATTCACCCCTCCACTTT.

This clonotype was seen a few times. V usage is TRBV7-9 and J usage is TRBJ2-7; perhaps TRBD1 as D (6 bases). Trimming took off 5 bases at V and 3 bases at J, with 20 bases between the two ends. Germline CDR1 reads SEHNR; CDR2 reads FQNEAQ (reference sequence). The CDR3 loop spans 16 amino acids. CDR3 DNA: TGTGCCAGCAGCGCCTGGGGCACAGGGATGAACTACGAGCAGTACTTC. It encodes CASSAWGTGMNYEQYF.

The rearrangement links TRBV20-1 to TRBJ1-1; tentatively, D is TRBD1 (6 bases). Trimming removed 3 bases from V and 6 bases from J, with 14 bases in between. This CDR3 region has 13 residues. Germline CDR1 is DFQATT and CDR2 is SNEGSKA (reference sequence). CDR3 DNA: TGCAGTGCTAGGGCCAGGGGACAAGCTGAAGCTTTCTTT. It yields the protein CSARARGQAEAFF.

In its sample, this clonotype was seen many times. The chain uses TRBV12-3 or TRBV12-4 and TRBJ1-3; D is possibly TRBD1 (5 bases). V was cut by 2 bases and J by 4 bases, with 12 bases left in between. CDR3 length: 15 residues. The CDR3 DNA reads TGTGCCAGCAGTTTACAGGGATCCTCGGGAAACACCATATATTTT. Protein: CASSLQGSSGNTIYF.

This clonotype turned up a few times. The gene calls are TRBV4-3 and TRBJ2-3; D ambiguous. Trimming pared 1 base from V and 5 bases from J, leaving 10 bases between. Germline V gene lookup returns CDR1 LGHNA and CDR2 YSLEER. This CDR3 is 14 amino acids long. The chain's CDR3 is CASSQAMGIDTQYF. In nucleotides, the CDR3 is TGCGCCAGCAGCCAAGCCATGGGGATAGATACGCAGTATTTT.

The CDR3 region is CAIKVYASGGTYEQYF. The CDR3 DNA follows: TGTGCCATCAAAGTTTACGCTAGCGGGGGTACTTACGAGCAGTACTTC. The J gene is TRBJ2-7, the V gene TRBV10-3, with 10 nucleotides matching TRBD2. Per germline, CDR1 ENHRY and CDR2 SYGVKD. V lost 7 bases, J lost 4 bases, and 13 bases stayed unmatched. The CDR3 is 16 residues long.

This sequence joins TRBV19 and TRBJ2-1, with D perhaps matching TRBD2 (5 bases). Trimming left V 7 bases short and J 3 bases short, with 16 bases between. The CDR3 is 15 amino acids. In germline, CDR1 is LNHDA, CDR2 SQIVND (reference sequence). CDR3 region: CASTPGLAGYNEQFF. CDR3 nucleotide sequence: TGTGCCAGTACCCCGGGATTAGCAGGCTACAATGAGCAGTTCTTC.

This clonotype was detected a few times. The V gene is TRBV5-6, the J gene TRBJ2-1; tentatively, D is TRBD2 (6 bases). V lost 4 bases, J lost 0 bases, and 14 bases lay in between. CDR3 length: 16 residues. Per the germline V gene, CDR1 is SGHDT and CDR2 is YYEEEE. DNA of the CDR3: TGTGCCAGCAGCCGTCCTAGCGAAAGCTCCTACAATGAGCAGTTCTTC. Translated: CASSRPSESSYNEQFF.

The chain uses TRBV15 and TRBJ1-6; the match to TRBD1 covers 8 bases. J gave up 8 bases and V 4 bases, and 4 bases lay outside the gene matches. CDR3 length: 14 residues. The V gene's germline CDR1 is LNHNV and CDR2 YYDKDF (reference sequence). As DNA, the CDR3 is TGTGCCACCAGCATTAACAGGGGGTATTCACCCCTCCACTTT. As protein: CATSINRGYSPLHF. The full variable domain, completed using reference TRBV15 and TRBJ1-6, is DAMVIQNPRYQVTQFGKPVTLSCSQTLNHNVMYWYQQKSSQAPKLLFHYYDKDFNNEADTPDNFQSRRPNTSFCFLDIRSPGLGDTAMYLCATSINRGYSPLHFGNGTRLTVT.

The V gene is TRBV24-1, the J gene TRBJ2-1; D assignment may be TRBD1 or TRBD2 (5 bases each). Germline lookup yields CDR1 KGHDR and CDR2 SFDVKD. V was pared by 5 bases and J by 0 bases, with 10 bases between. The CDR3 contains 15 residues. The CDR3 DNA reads TGTGCCACCAGTGCTGAGGGGTCCTCCTACAATGAGCAGTTCTTC. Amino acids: CATSAEGSSYNEQFF.

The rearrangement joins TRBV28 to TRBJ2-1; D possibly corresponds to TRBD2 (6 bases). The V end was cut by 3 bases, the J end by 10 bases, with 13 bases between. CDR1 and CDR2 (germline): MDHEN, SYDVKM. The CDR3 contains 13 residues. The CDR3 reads CASSFQEEGEQFF. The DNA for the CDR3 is TGTGCCAGCAGTTTCCAGGAGGAGGGGGAGCAGTTCTTC.

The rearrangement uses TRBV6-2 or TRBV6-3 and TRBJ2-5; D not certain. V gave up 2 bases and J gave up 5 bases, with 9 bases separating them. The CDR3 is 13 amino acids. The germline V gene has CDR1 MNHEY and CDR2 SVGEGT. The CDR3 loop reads CASSYDSWETQYF. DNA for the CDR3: TGTGCCAGCAGTTACGACTCCTGGGAGACCCAGTACTTC.

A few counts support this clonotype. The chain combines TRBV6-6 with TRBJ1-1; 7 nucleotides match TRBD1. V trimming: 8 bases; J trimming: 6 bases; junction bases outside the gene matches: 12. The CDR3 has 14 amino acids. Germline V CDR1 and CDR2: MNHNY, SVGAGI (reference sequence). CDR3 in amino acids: CASVPLTTGSEAFF. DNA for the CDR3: TGTGCCAGCGTCCCTCTAACGACAGGGTCTGAAGCTTTCTTT.

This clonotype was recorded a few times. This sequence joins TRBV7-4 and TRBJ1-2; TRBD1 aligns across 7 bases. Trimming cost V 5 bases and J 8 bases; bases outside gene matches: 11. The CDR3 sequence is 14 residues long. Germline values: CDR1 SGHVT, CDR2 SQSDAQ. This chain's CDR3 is CASSRTGDPGGYTF. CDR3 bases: TGTGCCAGCAGCCGAACAGGGGACCCCGGGGGCTACACCTTC.

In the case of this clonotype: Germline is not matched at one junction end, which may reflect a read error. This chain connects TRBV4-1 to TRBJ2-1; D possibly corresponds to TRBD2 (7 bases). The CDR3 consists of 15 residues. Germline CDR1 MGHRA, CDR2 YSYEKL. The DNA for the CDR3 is TGTGCCAGCAGCCAAGAAGGGGGGGGGTACAATGAGCAGTTCTTC. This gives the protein CASSQEGGGYNEQFF.

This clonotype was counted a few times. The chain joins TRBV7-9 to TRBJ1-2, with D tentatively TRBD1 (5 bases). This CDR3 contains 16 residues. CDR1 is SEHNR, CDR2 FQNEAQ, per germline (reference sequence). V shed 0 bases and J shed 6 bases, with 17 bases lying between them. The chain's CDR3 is CASSLAPRVVGDGYTF. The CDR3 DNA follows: TGTGCCAGCAGCTTAGCTCCCAGGGTGGTAGGCGATGGCTACACCTTC.

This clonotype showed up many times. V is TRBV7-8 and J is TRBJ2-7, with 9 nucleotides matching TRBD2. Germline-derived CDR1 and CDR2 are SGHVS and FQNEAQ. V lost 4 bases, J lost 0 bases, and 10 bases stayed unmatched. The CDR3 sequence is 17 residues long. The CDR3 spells CASSSLTAGGYSYEQYF. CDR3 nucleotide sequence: TGTGCCAGCAGCTCTCTCACAGCGGGGGGTTACTCCTACGAGCAGTACTTC. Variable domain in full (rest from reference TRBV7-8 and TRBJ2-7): GAGVSQSPRYKVAKRGQDVALRCDPISGHVSLFWYQQALGQGPEFLTYFQNEAQLDKSGLPSDRFFAERPEGSVSTLKIQRTQQEDSAVYLCASSSLTAGGYSYEQYFGPGTRLTVT.